Listed here is a single TCR beta chain. The antigen is not known. The entry originates in a study of a mutant IDH1 vaccine in newly diagnosed glioma. The CDR3 sequence is 16 residues long. In germline, CDR1 is MDHEN, CDR2 SYDVKM. V lost 3 bases to trimming and J lost 0 bases; unmatched junction nucleotides: 6. As for time point: week 11, during vaccination. Alongside topical imiquimod, each dose of vaccine comprised 300 ug of mutant IDH1 20-mer peptide. Donors' newly diagnosed IDH1-mutant WHO grade 3 or 4 astrocytomas lacked nuclear ATRX. Profiling relied on immunoSEQ multiplex PCR, and the TCRdb table lists in-frame clones only, not all of them. The table records roughly 110,000 clones, 90% of them present only once.

This receptor was obtained from a woman in her fifties or sixties with glioma. The chain has TRBV28 and TRBJ2-3; TRBD2 aligns across 7 bases. This sample comprised PBMCs, obtained from a glioma patient whose treatment included an IDH1 peptide vaccine. CDR3 protein: CASSLGGSMSTDTQYF. As DNA, the CDR3 is TGTGCCAGCAGTTTGGGCGGGAGTATGAGCACAGATACGCAGTATTTT.